This TCR beta chain comes out of a study of T-cell reconstitution after alpha-beta-depleted transplantation in children. Study findings and constraints: T-cell numbers and diversity, one year after transplant, stemmed largely from T cells that were newly produced. Day-60 TCRbeta diversity that was high in some patients was derived from surviving recipient T cells and thymic progenitors. Several hundred expanded graft clones reportedly supplied alpha-beta T cells about two months after transplant.

The TCRbeta library incorporated unique molecular identifiers. TCRdb fed the PCR reads into MiXCR, producing one record per CDR3 protein. The sample yields around 300,000 distinct CDR3 sequences, roughly 7.8% seen once. A word on this clonotype: Its antigen is undetermined.

There are 17 residues in the CDR3. The V gene lost 0 bases and the J gene lost 7 bases, with 16 bases spanning the gap. The germline V gene encodes CDR1 LNHNV and CDR2 YYDKDF (reference sequence). The sample here was peripheral blood, taken 360 days after TCRalphabeta/CD19-depleted stem cell transplant. The J gene is TRBJ1-6, the V gene TRBV15, with D maybe TRBD1 (6 bases). This clonotype was obtained from a female patient aged 2-9 years who had a stem cell transplant for Fanconi anemia, so the T cells may come from the graft donor. The CDR3 bases are TGTGCCACCAGCAGAGATTACCCCGGGACAACGAATTCACCCCTCCACTTT. Translated, it gives CATSRDYPGTTNSPLHF.